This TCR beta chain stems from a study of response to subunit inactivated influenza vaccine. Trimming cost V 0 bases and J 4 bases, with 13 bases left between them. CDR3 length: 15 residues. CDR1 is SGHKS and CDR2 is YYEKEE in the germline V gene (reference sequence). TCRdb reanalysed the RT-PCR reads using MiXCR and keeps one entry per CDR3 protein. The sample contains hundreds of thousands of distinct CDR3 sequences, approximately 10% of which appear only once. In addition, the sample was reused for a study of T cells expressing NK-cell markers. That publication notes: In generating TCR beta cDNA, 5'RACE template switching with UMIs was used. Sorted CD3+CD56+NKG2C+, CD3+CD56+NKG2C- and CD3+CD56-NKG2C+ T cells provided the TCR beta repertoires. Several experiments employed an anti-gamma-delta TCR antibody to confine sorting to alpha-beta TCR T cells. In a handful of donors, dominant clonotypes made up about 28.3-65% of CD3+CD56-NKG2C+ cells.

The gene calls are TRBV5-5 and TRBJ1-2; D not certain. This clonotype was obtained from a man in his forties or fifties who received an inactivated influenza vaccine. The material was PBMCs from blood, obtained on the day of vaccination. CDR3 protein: CASSLVLVPSYGYTF. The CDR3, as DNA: TGTGCCAGCAGCTTGGTTTTAGTCCCTTCCTATGGCTACACCTTC.